One and the same sample provided the 18 T cell receptor beta chains below, sequenced in a study of shared clonotypes between healthy human individuals. TCRdb's table, derived via immunoSEQ multiplex PCR, lists solely in-frame clones and lacks some. The sample contains approximately 940,000 clones, 76% of which appear only once. Specimen: memory CD4+ T cells sorted from blood. Subset defined: CD45RA-negative fraction. The receptors were gathered from a man between 18 and 35 years old in good health.

The chain carries TRBV28 and TRBJ1-1; no firm D call. From germline, CDR1 is MDHEN and CDR2 SYDVKM. The CDR3 spans 11 residues. The V end lost 10 bases, the J end lost 5 bases, and 11 bases lay between the germline ends. The CDR3 is CATTGWTEAFF. CDR3 bases: TGTGCCACAACCGGGTGGACTGAAGCTTTCTTT. Supplemented by reference TRBV28 and TRBJ1-1, the full variable domain reads DVKVTQSSRYLVKRTGEKVFLECVQDMDHENMFWYRQDPGLGLRLIYFSYDVKMKEKGDIPEGYSVSREKKERFSLILESASTNQTSMYLCATTGWTEAFFGQGTRLTVV.

The chain couples TRBV5-3 to TRBJ2-7, with a possible D match to TRBD2 (6 bases). TRBV5-3 is known as an ORF, though its function is uncertain. Trimming removed 3 bases at V and 0 bases at J, with 16 bases between. CDR3 length equals 16 residues. The CDR3 loop is CARSWRGAPNSYEQYF. The CDR3 coding sequence is TGTGCCAGAAGCTGGCGGGGAGCGCCAAACTCCTACGAGCAGTACTTC.

This chain joins TRBV2 and TRBJ2-7; D gene ambiguous. Trimming took 6 bases from V and 6 from J, leaving 9 bases between them. This CDR3 is built from 11 residues. Germline V gene sequence: CDR1 SNHLY, CDR2 FYNNEI. CDR3 DNA sequence: TGTGCCAGCAGCGGTGGCTTCGAGCAGTACTTC. Its protein is CASSGGFEQYF.

The chain uses TRBV7-2 and TRBJ2-1; perhaps D is TRBD1 or TRBD2 (5 bases each). V lost 1 base, J lost 9 bases, and 13 bases lay in between. This CDR3 is built from 14 residues. The germline gives CDR1 SGHTA, CDR2 FQGNSA. The CDR3 spells CASSLVISGSEQFF. As DNA, the CDR3 is TGTGCCAGCAGCTTAGTGATTTCAGGGAGTGAGCAGTTCTTC.

The rearrangement links TRBV10-3 to TRBJ1-3; D unresolved. The germline CDR1 and CDR2 sequences are ENHRY and SYGVKD. V was clipped by 7 bases and J by 0 bases, with 10 bases between them. This CDR3 is built from 14 residues. CDR3 nucleotides: TGTGCCATCACCGGAGGCCACTCTGGAAACACCATATATTTT. Protein sequence: CAITGGHSGNTIYF.

The V call is TRBV10-2, the J call TRBJ1-5; D unresolved. CDR1 and CDR2 (germline): WSHSY, SAAADI. This CDR3 is built from 12 residues. The germline V and J ends were trimmed by 3 bases and 5 bases, with 5 bases remaining between them. For the CDR3, the DNA is TGCGCCAGCAGTGATACGTATCAGCCCCAGCATTTT. It translates to CASSDTYQPQHF.

V usage is TRBV9 and J usage is TRBJ1-5; D is undetermined. The germline CDR1 and CDR2 sequences are SGDLS and YYNGEE. V was shortened by 4 bases and J by 1 base, with 6 bases between the two germline ends. CDR3 length: 13 amino acids. The CDR3 coding sequence is TGTGCCAGCAGCCCCACCAGCAATCAGCCCCAGCATTTT. Protein: CASSPTSNQPQHF.

In this sample, this clone turned up once. Distinct nucleotide sequences in the sample also encode this CDR3. The chain uses TRBV29-1 and TRBJ2-7; unclear D gene. Between the trimmed V and J ends, which lost 2 bases and 0 bases, there was a span of 5 bases. The V gene's germline CDR1 is SQVTM and CDR2 ANQGSEA. The length of the CDR3 is 12 residues. As DNA, the CDR3 is TGCAGCGTTGAAACAAGCTCCTACGAGCAGTACTTC. It yields the protein CSVETSSYEQYF.

Note on this clone: The identical CDR3 is also encoded by other nucleotide sequences in the sample. The CDR3 loop reads CASSLKVNYGYTF. Here the CDR3 DNA reads TGTGCCAGCAGTTTAAAGGTGAACTATGGCTACACCTTC. The V call is TRBV28, the J call TRBJ1-2, with unresolved D. The CDR3 has 13 amino acids. V lost 2 bases and J 2 bases, leaving 6 bases between the germline ends. Germline lookup yields CDR1 MDHEN and CDR2 SYDVKM.

The J gene is TRBJ2-5, the V gene TRBV10-3, with D perhaps TRBD1 (6 bases). Looked up from germline, CDR1 is ENHRY and CDR2 is SYGVKD. V lost 6 bases, J lost 2 bases, and 13 bases lay in between. This CDR3 has 14 amino acids. The CDR3 loop reads CAISPRQEQETQYF. CDR3 bases: TGTGCCATCAGCCCTAGACAGGAACAAGAGACCCAGTACTTC.

The chain recombines TRBV2 with TRBJ2-2; a weak D match, TRBD2 (5 bases). The CDR3 has 11 amino acids. V lost 7 bases and J lost 7, with 7 bases in between. Germline V gene data show CDR1 as SNHLY and CDR2 as FYNNEI. In DNA form, the CDR3 reads TGTGCCAGCACCCGGGGCGGGGAGCTGTTTTTT. Amino acid sequence: CASTRGGELFF.

In DNA form, the CDR3 reads TGCGCCAGCAGCCAAGCCGGGACTAGCGGACCGAGGCGAAGCACAGATACGCAGTATTTT. Residues: CASSQAGTSGPRRSTDTQYF. The chain is built from TRBV4-1 and TRBJ2-3, with 11 bases aligning to TRBD2. This CDR3 is built from 20 residues. Germline V gene lookup returns CDR1 MGHRA and CDR2 YSYEKL. Trimming removed 1 base from V and 0 bases from J; junction bases left unmatched: 12.

This clone was counted a few times. The V call is TRBV5-1, the J call TRBJ1-6; no clear D. The CDR3 has 13 amino acids. CDR1 and CDR2 from the germline V gene are SGHRS and YFSETQ. V lost 3 bases to trimming and J lost 8 bases, with 9 bases between them. CDR3 amino acids: CASSSGSDSPLHF. For the CDR3, the DNA is TGCGCCAGCAGCTCGGGATCAGATTCACCCCTCCACTTT.

The chain is built from TRBV28 and TRBJ2-4; the D gene could be TRBD1 or TRBD2 (5 bases each). CDR3 length: 14 amino acids. Germline assignment: CDR1 MDHEN and CDR2 SYDVKM. V was shortened by 5 bases and J by 9 bases, with 17 bases between the two germline ends. This CDR3 is CASSPGGLTAIQYF. The CDR3 DNA follows: TGTGCCAGCAGTCCTGGGGGTCTCACGGCCATTCAGTACTTC.

The chain uses TRBV30 and TRBJ2-7, with 7 bases matching TRBD1. The J segment lost 2 bases and the V segment lost 1 base, leaving 5 bases of the junction unmatched. CDR1 GTSNPN and CDR2 SVGIG come from the germline V gene (reference sequence). This CDR3 comprises 14 residues. CDR3: CAWSEGQWPYEQYF. DNA for the CDR3: TGTGCCTGGAGTGAGGGACAGTGGCCCTACGAGCAGTACTTC.

Regarding this clone: Other DNA sequences in this specimen translate into the identical CDR3. The V and J genes are TRBV5-1 and TRBJ2-5, with 9 bases lining up with TRBD1. The germline CDR1 and CDR2 sequences are SGHRS and YFSETQ. The CDR3 has 14 residues. V was pared by 4 bases and J by 5 bases, with 6 bases of the junction left unmatched. The CDR3 DNA follows: TGCGCCAGCAGCCCTGGGACAGGGCAGGAGACCCAGTACTTC. It translates to CASSPGTGQETQYF.

V and J are TRBV19 and TRBJ2-7; D ambiguous. The germline V gene has CDR1 LNHDA and CDR2 SQIVND (reference sequence). The CDR3 sequence is 12 residues long. V was cut by 6 bases and J by 2 bases, with 8 bases left in between. CDR3 sequence (DNA): TGTGCCAGTAGCAAATCTCCCTACGAGCAGTACTTC. The encoded protein is CASSKSPYEQYF.

The V gene is TRBV6-1, the J gene TRBJ2-5; 9 bases fit TRBD2. The CDR3 is 17 residues long. V lost 2 bases and J lost 4; bases outside the gene matches: 11. Germline lookup yields CDR1 MNHNS and CDR2 SASEGT. The CDR3 reads CASSEPLLAGRRETQYF. CDR3 sequence (DNA): TGTGCCAGCAGTGAACCTCTCCTAGCGGGAAGGAGAGAGACCCAGTACTTC.